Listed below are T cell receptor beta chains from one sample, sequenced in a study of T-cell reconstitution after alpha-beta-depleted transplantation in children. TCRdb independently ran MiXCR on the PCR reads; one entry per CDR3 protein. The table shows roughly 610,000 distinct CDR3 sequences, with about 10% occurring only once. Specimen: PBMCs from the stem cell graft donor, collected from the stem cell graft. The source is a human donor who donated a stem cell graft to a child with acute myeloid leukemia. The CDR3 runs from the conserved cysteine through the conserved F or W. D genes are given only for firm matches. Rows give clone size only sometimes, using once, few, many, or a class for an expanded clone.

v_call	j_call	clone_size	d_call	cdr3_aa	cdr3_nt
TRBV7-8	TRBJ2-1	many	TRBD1	CASSSLGTGLNNEQFF	TGTGCCAGCAGCTCTCTCGGGACAGGGCTAAACAATGAGCAGTTCTTC
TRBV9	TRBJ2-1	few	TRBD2	CASSETSGSPNEQFF	TGTGCCAGCAGCGAGACTAGCGGGAGTCCCAATGAGCAGTTCTTC
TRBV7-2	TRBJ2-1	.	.	CASSSHIFQGEQFF	TGTGCCAGCAGCTCTCATATATTTCAAGGTGAGCAGTTCTTC
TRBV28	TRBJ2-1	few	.	CASLGSSYNEQFF	TGTGCCAGTCTCGGGAGTTCCTACAATGAGCAGTTCTTC
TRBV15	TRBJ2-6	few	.	CATSSPRSGANVLTF	TGTGCCACCAGCAGTCCCCGCTCTGGGGCCAACGTCCTGACTTTC
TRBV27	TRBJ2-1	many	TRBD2	CASSLDPGLAGGGNEQFF	TGTGCCAGCAGTTTGGATCCGGGACTAGCGGGAGGAGGAAATGAGCAGTTCTTC
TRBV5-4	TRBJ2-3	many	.	CASSLRAGRGTDTQYF	TGTGCCAGCAGCTTGAGGGCGGGGCGGGGCACAGATACGCAGTATTTT
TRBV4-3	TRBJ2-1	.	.	CASSQEVSRSYNEQFF	TGCGCCAGCAGCCAAGAAGTCTCCCGCTCCTACAATGAGCAGTTCTTC
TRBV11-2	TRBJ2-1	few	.	CASSLGGGSFNEQFF	TGTGCCAGCAGCTTAGGAGGGGGTTCCTTCAATGAGCAGTTCTTC
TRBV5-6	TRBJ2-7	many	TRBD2	CASSPMGLISYEQYF	TGTGCCAGCAGCCCGATGGGACTAATCTCCTACGAGCAGTACTTC
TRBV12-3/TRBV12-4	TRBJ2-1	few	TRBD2	CASRPSSGNNEQFF	TGTGCCAGCAGACCCTCTAGCGGTAACAATGAGCAGTTCTTC
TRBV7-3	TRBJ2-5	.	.	CASSAHPGGETQYF	TGTGCCAGCAGCGCCCATCCCGGCGGGGAGACCCAGTACTTC
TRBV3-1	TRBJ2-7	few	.	CASSQLHGYEQYF	TGTGCCAGCAGCCAACTCCACGGTTACGAGCAGTACTTC
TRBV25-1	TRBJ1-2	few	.	CATSFGGVTAYGYTF	TGTGCCACCTCATTCGGGGGGGTTACCGCCTATGGCTACACCTTC
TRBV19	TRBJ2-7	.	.	CASSPPLGKIYEQYF	TGTGCCAGTAGTCCACCCCTGGGGAAGATTTACGAGCAGTACTTC
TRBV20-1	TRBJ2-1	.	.	CSAKVGSSYNEQFF	TGCAGTGCTAAGGTGGGGAGCTCCTACAATGAGCAGTTCTTC
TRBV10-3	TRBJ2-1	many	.	CAISESKNEQFF	TGTGCCATCAGTGAGTCGAAAAATGAGCAGTTCTTC
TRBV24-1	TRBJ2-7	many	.	CATSASEAYEQYF	TGTGCCACCAGTGCCTCGGAGGCCTACGAGCAGTACTTC
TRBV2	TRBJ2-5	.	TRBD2	CASSRWLAGQETQYF	TGTGCCAGCTCGAGGTGGCTAGCGGGCCAAGAGACCCAGTACTTC
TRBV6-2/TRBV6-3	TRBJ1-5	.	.	CASSRWAGGLGPSNQPQHF	TGTGCCAGCAGCCGTTGGGCCGGGGGGCTCGGGCCGAGCAATCAGCCCCAGCATTTT
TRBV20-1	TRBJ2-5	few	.	CSARSAGKETQYF	TGCAGTGCTAGATCGGCCGGGAAAGAGACCCAGTACTTC
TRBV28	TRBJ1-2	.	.	CASSGSGYGYTF	TGTGCCAGCAGTGGGTCTGGGTATGGCTACACCTTC
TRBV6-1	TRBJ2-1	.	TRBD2	CASSRFGTSGSYEQFF	TGTGCCAGCAGCCGATTCGGGACTAGCGGGAGCTATGAGCAGTTCTTC
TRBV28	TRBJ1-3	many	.	CASSFRTGNTIYF	TGTGCCAGCAGTTTCCGTACTGGAAACACCATATATTTT
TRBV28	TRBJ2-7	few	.	CASSALNLIYEQYF	TGTGCCAGCAGTGCCCTCAACTTGATCTACGAGCAGTACTTC
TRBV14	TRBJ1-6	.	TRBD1	CASSQRTGGNSPLHF	TGTGCCAGCAGCCAACGGACAGGGGGCAATTCACCCCTCCACTTT
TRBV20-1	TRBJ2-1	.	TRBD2	CSFASGSSNEQFF	TGCAGCTTTGCTAGCGGGAGCAGTAATGAGCAGTTCTTC
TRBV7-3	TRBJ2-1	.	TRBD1	CASSPGQGVHNEQFF	TGTGCCAGCAGCCCGGGACAGGGGGTACACAATGAGCAGTTCTTC
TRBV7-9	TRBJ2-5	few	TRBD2	CASSSPLAGRYQETQYF	TGTGCCAGCAGCTCCCCTTTAGCGGGAAGGTACCAAGAGACCCAGTACTTC
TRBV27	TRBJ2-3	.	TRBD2	CASTPGTSGYTDTQYF	TGTGCCAGCACGCCCGGGACTAGCGGGTATACAGATACGCAGTATTTT
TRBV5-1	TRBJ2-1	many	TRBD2	CASSILAGVENEQFF	TGCGCCAGCAGCATTCTAGCGGGAGTGGAAAATGAGCAGTTCTTC
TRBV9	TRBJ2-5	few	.	CASSADTWETQYF	TGTGCCAGCAGCGCCGACACCTGGGAGACCCAGTACTTC
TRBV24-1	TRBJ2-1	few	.	CATSDFDDDNEQFF	TGTGCCACCAGTGATTTCGACGATGACAATGAGCAGTTCTTC
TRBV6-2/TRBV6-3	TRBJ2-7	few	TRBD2	CALGRGGSWVEQYF	TGTGCCCTTGGCCGAGGCGGGAGCTGGGTCGAGCAGTACTTC
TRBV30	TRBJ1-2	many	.	CAWSDGTPNGYTF	TGTGCCTGGAGCGACGGGACCCCGAATGGCTACACCTTC
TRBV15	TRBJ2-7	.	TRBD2	CATSPPGGPEQYF	TGTGCCACCAGCCCCCCGGGGGGTCCCGAGCAGTACTTC
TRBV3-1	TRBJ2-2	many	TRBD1	CASSLQGPSYTGELFF	TGTGCCAGCAGCTTACAGGGGCCATCTTACACCGGGGAGCTGTTTTTT
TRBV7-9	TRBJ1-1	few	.	CASSLWAANTEAFF	TGTGCCAGCAGCTTATGGGCGGCGAACACTGAAGCTTTCTTT
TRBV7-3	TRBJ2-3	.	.	CASSFFSTVGTDTQYF	TGTGCCAGCAGCTTTTTCTCGACAGTGGGCACAGATACGCAGTATTTT
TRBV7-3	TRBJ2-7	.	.	CASSLSGGKYYEQYF	TGTGCCAGCAGCCTTTCGGGCGGGAAATATTACGAGCAGTACTTC
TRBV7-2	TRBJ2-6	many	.	CASSSARPGANVLTF	TGTGCCAGCAGCTCAGCCCGCCCTGGGGCCAACGTCCTGACTTTC
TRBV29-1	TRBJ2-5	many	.	CSAIQGQETQYF	TGCAGCGCAATCCAGGGGCAAGAGACCCAGTACTTC
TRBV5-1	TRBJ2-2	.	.	CASSPGTPTGELFF	TGCGCCAGCAGCCCGGGGACACCAACCGGGGAGCTGTTTTTT
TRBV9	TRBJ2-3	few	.	CASSVDSLTDTQYF	TGTGCCAGCAGCGTAGATTCTTTAACAGATACGCAGTATTTT
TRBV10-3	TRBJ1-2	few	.	CAISEGSYGYTF	TGTGCCATAAGTGAAGGGAGCTATGGCTACACCTTC
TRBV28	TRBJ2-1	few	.	CASSFLSGAEGEQFF	TGTGCCAGCAGTTTTCTGTCGGGAGCCGAAGGTGAGCAGTTCTTC